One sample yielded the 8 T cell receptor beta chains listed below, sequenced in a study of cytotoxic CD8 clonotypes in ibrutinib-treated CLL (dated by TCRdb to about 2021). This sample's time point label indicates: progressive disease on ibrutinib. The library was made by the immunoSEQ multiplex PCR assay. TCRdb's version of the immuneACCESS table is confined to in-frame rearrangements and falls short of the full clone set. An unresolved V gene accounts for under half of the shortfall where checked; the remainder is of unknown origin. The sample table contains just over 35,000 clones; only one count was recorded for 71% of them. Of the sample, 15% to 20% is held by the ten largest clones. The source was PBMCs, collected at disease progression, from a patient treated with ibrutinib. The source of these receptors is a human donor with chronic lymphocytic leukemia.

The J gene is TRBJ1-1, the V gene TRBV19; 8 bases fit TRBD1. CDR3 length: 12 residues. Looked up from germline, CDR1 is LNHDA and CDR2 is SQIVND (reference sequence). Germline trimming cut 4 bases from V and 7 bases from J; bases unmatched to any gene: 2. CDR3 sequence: CASSTGQGEAFF. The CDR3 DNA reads TGTGCCAGTAGTACCGGACAGGGTGAAGCTTTCTTT.

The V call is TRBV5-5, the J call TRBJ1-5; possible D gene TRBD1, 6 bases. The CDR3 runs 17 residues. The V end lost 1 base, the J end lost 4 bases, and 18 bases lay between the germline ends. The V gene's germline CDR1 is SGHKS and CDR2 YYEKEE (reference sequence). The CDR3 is CASSLSLNSRGNQPQHF. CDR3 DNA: TGTGCCAGCAGCTTGTCACTGAATTCAAGGGGGAATCAGCCCCAGCATTTT. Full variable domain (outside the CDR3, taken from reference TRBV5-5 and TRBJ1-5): DAGVTQSPTHLIKTRGQQVTLRCSPISGHKSVSWYQQVLGQGPQFIFQYYEKEERGRGNFPDRFSARQFPNYSSELNVNALLLGDSALYLCASSLSLNSRGNQPQHFGDGTRLSIL.

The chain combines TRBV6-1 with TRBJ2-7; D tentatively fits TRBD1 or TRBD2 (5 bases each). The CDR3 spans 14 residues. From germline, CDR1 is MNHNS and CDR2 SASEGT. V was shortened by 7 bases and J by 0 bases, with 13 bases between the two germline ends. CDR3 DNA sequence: TGTGCCAGCACATCCGGGACGGTCTCCTACGAGCAGTACTTC. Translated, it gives CASTSGTVSYEQYF.

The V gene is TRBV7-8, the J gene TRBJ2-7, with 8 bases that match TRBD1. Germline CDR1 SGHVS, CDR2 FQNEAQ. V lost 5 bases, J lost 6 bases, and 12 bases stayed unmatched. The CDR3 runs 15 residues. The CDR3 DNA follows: TGTGCCAGCAGCATATTGTCCGGGACAGGTATCGAGCAGTACTTC. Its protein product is CASSILSGTGIEQYF. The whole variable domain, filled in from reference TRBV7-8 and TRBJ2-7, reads GAGVSQSPRYKVAKRGQDVALRCDPISGHVSLFWYQQALGQGPEFLTYFQNEAQLDKSGLPSDRFFAERPEGSVSTLKIQRTQQEDSAVYLCASSILSGTGIEQYFGPGTRLTVT.

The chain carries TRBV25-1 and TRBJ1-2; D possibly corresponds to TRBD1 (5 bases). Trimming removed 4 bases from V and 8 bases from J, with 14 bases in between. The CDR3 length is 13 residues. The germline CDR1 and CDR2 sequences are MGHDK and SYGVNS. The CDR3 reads CASSAGPIVGYTF. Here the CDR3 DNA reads TGTGCCAGCAGTGCGGGGCCCATAGTGGGCTACACCTTC.

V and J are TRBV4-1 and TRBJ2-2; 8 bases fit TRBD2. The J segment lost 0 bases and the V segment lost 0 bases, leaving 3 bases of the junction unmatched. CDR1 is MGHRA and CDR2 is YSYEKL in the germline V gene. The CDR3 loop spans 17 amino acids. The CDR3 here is CASSQDTSGANTGELFF. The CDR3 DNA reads TGCGCCAGCAGCCAAGATACTAGCGGAGCGAACACCGGGGAGCTGTTTTTT.

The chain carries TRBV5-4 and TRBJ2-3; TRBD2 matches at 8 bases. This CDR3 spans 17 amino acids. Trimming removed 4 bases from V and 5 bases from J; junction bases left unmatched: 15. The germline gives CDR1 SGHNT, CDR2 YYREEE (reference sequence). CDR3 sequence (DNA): TGTGCCAGCAGCGCGGCGGGGGGTAGGCAGAGAGTAGATACGCAGTATTTT. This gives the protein CASSAAGGRQRVDTQYF.

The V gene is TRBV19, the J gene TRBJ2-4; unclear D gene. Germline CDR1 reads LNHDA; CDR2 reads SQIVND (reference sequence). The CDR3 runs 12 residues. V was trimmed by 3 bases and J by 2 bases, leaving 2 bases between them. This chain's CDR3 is CASSISKNIQYF. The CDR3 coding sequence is TGTGCCAGTAGTATTTCCAAAAACATTCAGTACTTC.